This entry lists 22 T cell receptor beta chains sequenced from one sample in a study of T cells in Graves' hyperthyroidism and ophthalmopathy. Amplified regions were TCR beta CDR3 sequences from RNA transcripts. During a first-round RT-PCR of the TCR CDR3, the HTBI primer set was used. Using its own MiXCR run on the multiplex PCR reads, TCRdb lists one record per CDR3 protein. The table includes more than 600,000 distinct CDR3 sequences, roughly 15% detected once. The specimen sequenced was blood. The receptor source for this set is a young man with Graves' hyperthyroidism.

In this sample, this clonotype turned up a few times. This chain uses TRBV6-1 with TRBJ2-7; D may match TRBD1 or TRBD2 (5 bases each). Germline V gene lookup returns CDR1 MNHNS and CDR2 SASEGT. V lost 8 bases, J lost 0 bases, and 11 bases lay in between. This CDR3 region has 13 residues. In nucleotides, the CDR3 is TGTGCCAGCGGGGACCTCGTCTCCTACGAGCAGTACTTC. Protein: CASGDLVSYEQYF.

This clonotype has at least ten counts. The V gene is TRBV20-1, the J gene TRBJ2-7; TRBD1 aligns across 12 bases. CDR1 is DFQATT, CDR2 SNEGSKA, per germline (reference sequence). Trimming at V came to 4 bases and at J to 5 bases, leaving 12 bases not matched to a gene. The CDR3 has 16 amino acids. The CDR3 coding sequence is TGCAGTGCTACAGCACCCCCGGGACAGGGGGCCAACGAGCAGTACTTC. Translated, it gives CSATAPPGQGANEQYF.

This clonotype was detected ten times or more. This chain connects TRBV28 to TRBJ1-2; tentatively, D is TRBD1 (6 bases). The CDR3 is 15 residues long. The germline V and J ends were trimmed by 4 bases and 4 bases, with 16 bases remaining between them. CDR1 and CDR2 from the germline V gene are MDHEN and SYDVKM. The CDR3 reads CASSSPPGASYGYTF. The CDR3 nucleotides are TGTGCCAGCAGTTCGCCCCCGGGGGCTAGCTATGGCTACACCTTC.

This clonotype was picked up many times. This chain joins TRBV2 and TRBJ1-1, with D unclear. V lost 8 bases and J 3 bases, leaving 7 bases between the germline ends. CDR1 is SNHLY, CDR2 FYNNEI, per germline. This CDR3 comprises 11 residues. CDR3 sequence reads: CASPEYTEAFF. CDR3 nucleotide sequence: TGTGCCAGCCCAGAATACACTGAAGCTTTCTTT.

The chain links TRBV6-1 to TRBJ2-3; tentatively, D is TRBD2 (5 bases). Trimming took off 6 bases at V and 0 bases at J, with 22 bases between the two ends. Germline CDR1 and CDR2: MNHNS and SASEGT. This CDR3 comprises 18 residues. The CDR3 DNA follows: TGTGCCAGCAGCTCCTCACACTTCCAGAGCGGTAGCACAGATACGCAGTATTTT. This translates into CASSSSHFQSGSTDTQYF.

In its sample, this clonotype was seen many times. The chain employs TRBV28 and TRBJ2-7; D is possibly TRBD1 (6 bases). V lost 3 bases to trimming and J lost 3 bases, with 12 bases between them. The CDR3 covers 14 residues. In germline, CDR1 is MDHEN, CDR2 SYDVKM. The CDR3 here is CASSFFQGNYEQYF. The CDR3 bases are TGTGCCAGCAGTTTTTTTCAGGGGAACTACGAGCAGTACTTC.

There are many counts of this clonotype. The V gene is TRBV12-3 or TRBV12-4, the J gene TRBJ2-1, with a possible D match to TRBD2 (5 bases). The CDR3 contains 15 residues. The V gene lost 6 bases and the J gene lost 7 bases, with 19 bases spanning the gap. This CDR3 is CASSPPAPGSNEQFF. CDR3 nucleotides: TGTGCCAGCAGCCCCCCCGCCCCGGGGTCGAATGAGCAGTTCTTC.

To note about this clonotype: This may come from a read error, since a much larger clone is one base off. The chain joins TRBV2 to TRBJ1-5; 8 nucleotides match TRBD1. J lost 5 bases, V lost 4 bases, and 7 bases had no gene match. CDR3 length equals 15 residues. Germline CDR1 SNHLY, CDR2 FYNNEI. The CDR3 DNA reads as TGTGCCAGCAGTGGGGAACAGGGGGTTTATCAGCCCCAGCATTTT. Translated: CASSGEQGVYQPQHF.

This clonotype occurred a few times. The V call is TRBV7-2, the J call TRBJ1-5, with D maybe TRBD1 (6 bases). There are 14 residues in the CDR3. The V and J ends lost 2 bases and 5 bases respectively, with 10 bases between them. Looked up from germline, CDR1 is SGHTA and CDR2 is FQGNSA. The CDR3 nucleotides read TGTGCCAGCAGCTTATTGGCAGGGGATCAGCCCCAGCATTTT. Residues: CASSLLAGDQPQHF.

This clonotype appeared a few times. The rearrangement joins TRBV12-3 or TRBV12-4 to TRBJ2-5; D might be TRBD1 or TRBD2, each matching 5 bases. The V end lost 3 bases, the J end lost 4 bases, and 12 bases lay between the germline ends. This CDR3 spans 14 amino acids. The CDR3 sequence is CASSFEGERETQYF. CDR3 in DNA: TGTGCCAGCAGTTTTGAAGGGGAGAGAGAGACCCAGTACTTC.

This clonotype appeared many times. V is TRBV12-3 or TRBV12-4 and J is TRBJ1-3, with 9 bases that match TRBD1. The junction had 14 bases not matched to a gene; V was cut back by 2 bases and J by 3 bases. CDR3 length equals 19 residues. CDR3 in DNA: TGTGCCAGCAGTTTACGACGGACAGGGGCAGGTGCTGGTGGAAACACCATATATTTT. Encoded protein: CASSLRRTGAGAGGNTIYF.

V gene TRBV19 combines with J gene TRBJ2-2, with no clear D. This CDR3 comprises 15 residues. Germline CDR1 is LNHDA and CDR2 is SQIVND (reference sequence). Trimming shortened V by 2 bases and J by 3 bases, and 10 bases separated the two germline ends. This chain's CDR3 is CASSIRRVDTGELFF. The CDR3 coding sequence is TGTGCCAGTAGTATAAGAAGGGTAGACACCGGGGAGCTGTTTTTT.

The chain is built from TRBV9 and TRBJ2-7; unclear D gene. V lost 4 bases and J 0 bases, leaving 14 bases between the germline ends. Germline CDR1 SGDLS, CDR2 YYNGEE. CDR3 length equals 15 residues. CDR3 DNA sequence: TGTGCCAGCAGCTCCCATGGCGGCTCCTCCTACGAGCAGTACTTC. It translates to CASSSHGGSSYEQYF.

This clonotype has at least ten counts. V and J are TRBV7-2 and TRBJ2-7; TRBD1 or TRBD2 may be the D gene (6 bases each). Germline V lookup: CDR1 SGHTA, CDR2 FQGNSA. The V and J ends lost 7 bases and 3 bases respectively, with 13 bases between them. The CDR3 loop spans 13 amino acids. As DNA, the CDR3 is TGTGCCAGCACGAGAGGGGGAGGCTACGAGCAGTACTTC. It translates to CASTRGGGYEQYF.

As concerns this clonotype: A much larger clone differs from this one at a single base, so this may be a read error. The rearrangement uses TRBV7-3 and TRBJ2-6, with D possibly being TRBD2 (5 bases). Germline loops: CDR1 SGHTA, CDR2 FQGTGA. V gave up 1 base and J gave up 2 bases, with 6 bases separating them. The CDR3 has 15 amino acids. CDR3 region: CASSLRAAGANVLTF. The CDR3 bases are TGTGCCAGCAGCTTAAGAGCGGCTGGGGCCAACGTCCTGACTTTC. The variable domain in full, with the rest retrieved from reference TRBV7-3 and TRBJ2-6, is GAGVSQTPSNKVTEKGKYVELRCDPISGHTALYWYRQSLGQGPEFLIYFQGTGAADDSGLPNDRFFAVRPEGSVSTLKIQRTERGDSAVYLCASSLRAAGANVLTFGAGSRLTVL.

This clonotype was seen ten or more times. The genes are TRBV28 and TRBJ2-7; 8 positions agree with TRBD1. CDR3 length: 12 amino acids. Germline V gene lookup returns CDR1 MDHEN and CDR2 SYDVKM. J lost 7 bases, V lost 6 bases, and 5 bases had no gene match. CDR3 region: CASRPTGEEQYF. The CDR3 coding sequence is TGTGCCAGCAGACCGACAGGGGAAGAGCAGTACTTC.

This clonotype showed up many times. The rearrangement joins TRBV16 to TRBJ2-3; weak D call: TRBD1 (6 bases). The CDR3 is 14 residues long. Germline assignment: CDR1 KGHSY and CDR2 FQNENV. The V end was cut by 4 bases, the J end by 6 bases, with 14 bases between. The CDR3 protein is CASSRNHRDDTQYF. The CDR3 nucleotides are TGTGCCAGCAGCCGGAATCACAGGGACGATACGCAGTATTTT.

The table lists this clonotype with a few counts. V and J are TRBV6-1 and TRBJ2-7; D gene ambiguous. CDR1 is MNHNS and CDR2 is SASEGT in the germline V gene. V dropped 5 bases and J dropped 2 bases, with 10 bases sitting between them. The CDR3 has 13 amino acids. The CDR3 DNA reads as TGTGCCAGCAGTACCCAGATGGCCTACGAGCAGTACTTC. It translates to CASSTQMAYEQYF.

In this sample, this clonotype turned up many times. Written as DNA, the CDR3 is TGTGCCAGCAGTTTCCTTAGCGGAGCAACCTACGAGCAGTACTTC. This gives the protein CASSFLSGATYEQYF. The chain combines TRBV12-3 or TRBV12-4 with TRBJ2-7, with TRBD2 as a possible D gene (6 bases). CDR3 length equals 15 residues. V was shortened by 3 bases and J by 2 bases, with 14 bases between the two germline ends.

This clonotype was observed at least ten times. The V and J genes are TRBV28 and TRBJ1-1; a weak D match, TRBD1 (5 bases). The germline CDR1 and CDR2 sequences are MDHEN and SYDVKM. V gave up 3 bases and J gave up 5 bases, with 13 bases separating them. CDR3 length equals 14 residues. The CDR3 sequence: CASSFDPGRTEAFF. Written as DNA, the CDR3 is TGTGCCAGCAGTTTCGACCCGGGGCGGACTGAAGCTTTCTTT. The whole variable domain, remainder taken from reference TRBV28 and TRBJ1-1, is DVKVTQSSRYLVKRTGEKVFLECVQDMDHENMFWYRQDPGLGLRLIYFSYDVKMKEKGDIPEGYSVSREKKERFSLILESASTNQTSMYLCASSFDPGRTEAFFGQGTRLTVV.

The chain carries TRBV7-2 and TRBJ2-1; perhaps TRBD2 as D (6 bases). V dropped 2 bases and J dropped 10 bases, with 15 bases sitting between them. This CDR3 spans 14 amino acids. Looked up from germline, CDR1 is SGHTA and CDR2 is FQGNSA. CDR3 region: CASSLTREYGEQFF. DNA for the CDR3: TGTGCCAGCAGCTTAACCCGGGAGTATGGAGAGCAGTTCTTC.

Ten or more counts support this clonotype. The rearrangement uses TRBV18 and TRBJ2-3; D remains ambiguous. CDR1 KGHSH and CDR2 LQKENI come from the germline V gene. V lost 1 base and J 2 bases, leaving 4 bases between the germline ends. The CDR3 is made up of 13 amino acids. CDR3 in amino acids: CASSPRPTDTQYF. The CDR3 nucleotides read TGTGCCAGCTCACCACGACCCACAGATACGCAGTATTTT.